The 22 T cell receptor beta chains given below trace back to one sample, sequenced in a study of CD8+ T cells in alopecia areata. RNA was extracted and reverse transcribed into cDNA as the sequencing template. TCRdb's copy holds only in-frame clones and misses some; the assay was immunoSEQ multiplex PCR. The sample yields about 210,000 clones, about 58% seen once. The treatment is: oral pan-JAK inhibitor, 5-10 mg twice daily. The material sequenced was CD4+ T cells sorted from blood, taken at week 4, from a patient treated with tofacitinib. Receptor source: a human donor with alopecia areata.

This clone turned up a few times. This chain joins TRBV29-1 and TRBJ2-7; 10 bases match TRBD2. The CDR3 runs to 13 residues. V trimming: 7 bases; J trimming: 1 base; junction bases outside the gene matches: 4. Per germline, CDR1 SQVTM and CDR2 ANQGSEA. The CDR3 DNA follows: TGCAGCGCTTCTAGCGGGGGTTCCTACGAGCAGTACTTC. Its translation: CSASSGGSYEQYF.

The chain employs TRBV14 and TRBJ1-1; D gene unclear. V shed 1 base and J shed 0 bases, with 6 bases lying between them. From germline, CDR1 is SGHDN and CDR2 FVKESK. The CDR3 runs 14 residues. The chain's CDR3 is CASSQAVVNTEAFF. The CDR3 bases are TGTGCCAGCAGCCAAGCAGTGGTGAACACTGAAGCTTTCTTT.

Only a few counts were recorded for this clone. This rearrangement joins TRBV7-2 to TRBJ2-7; 8 bases align to TRBD2. CDR3 length: 16 amino acids. The germline V gene encodes CDR1 SGHTA and CDR2 FQGNSA. J gave up 3 bases and V 1 base, and 8 bases lay outside the gene matches. The CDR3 DNA follows: TGTGCCAGCAGCTTAGGGACCGGGACTAGAGACTACGAGCAGTACTTC. It encodes CASSLGTGTRDYEQYF.

The genes are TRBV5-1 and TRBJ1-3, with D uncertain. V was clipped by 0 bases and J by 3 bases, with 7 bases between them. This CDR3 is 14 amino acids long. The germline CDR1 and CDR2 sequences are SGHRS and YFSETQ. CDR3 DNA: TGCGCCAGCAGCTTGGACGGGAATGGAAACACCATATATTTT. Protein sequence: CASSLDGNGNTIYF.

The J gene is TRBJ2-7, the V gene TRBV29-1; 11 bases match TRBD1. Germline CDR1 is SQVTM and CDR2 is ANQGSEA. With 7 bases clipped from V and 4 bases from J, the junction kept 6 bases outside the gene matches. The length of the CDR3 is 13 residues. CDR3 loop: CSAGQGVRYEQYF. Written as DNA, the CDR3 is TGCAGCGCGGGACAGGGGGTTCGTTACGAGCAGTACTTC.

There are a few counts of this clone. This chain connects TRBV29-1 to TRBJ2-5; D unclear. The CDR3 covers 13 residues. The V gene lost 3 bases and the J gene lost 0 bases, with 8 bases spanning the gap. Per germline, CDR1 SQVTM and CDR2 ANQGSEA. Here the CDR3 DNA reads TGCAGCGTTGATAGCAGTAACCAAGAGACCCAGTACTTC. This sequence encodes CSVDSSNQETQYF.

This clone has a handful of counts. V gene TRBV14 combines with J gene TRBJ1-1, with D unresolved. The ends were cut back, 0 bases at V and 4 bases at J, with 9 bases in the middle. This CDR3 contains 14 residues. CDR1 SGHDN and CDR2 FVKESK come from the germline V gene. In DNA, the CDR3 is TGTGCCAGCAGCCAAGATCGGAGTGGCACTGAAGCTTTCTTT. Its translation: CASSQDRSGTEAFF.

This sequence joins TRBV7-6 and TRBJ2-5; TRBD2 is a possible D gene (5 bases). The germline V and J ends were trimmed by 5 bases and 5 bases, with 15 bases remaining between them. This CDR3 has 14 residues. Germline V gene data show CDR1 as SGHVS and CDR2 as FNYEAQ. CDR3 bases: TGTGCCAGCAGCGATCGGCGGAGGATTGAGACCCAGTACTTC. Translation gives CASSDRRRIETQYF.

Remarks on this clone: The germline gene is not matched at one end of the junction; a read error may be the cause. This chain joins TRBV7-2 and TRBJ2-3; tentative D call: TRBD1 (6 bases). Germline loops: CDR1 SGHTA, CDR2 FQGNSA. The CDR3 runs 12 residues. The CDR3 DNA reads TGTGCCAGCAGCCACCCAGGGGCCGCCCGGCATTTT. It codes for CASSHPGAARHF.

This sequence joins TRBV5-4 and TRBJ1-2; D gene ambiguous. This CDR3 has 12 residues. The germline V and J ends were trimmed by 0 bases and 8 bases, with 8 bases remaining between them. Germline V lookup: CDR1 SGHNT, CDR2 YYREEE (reference sequence). CDR3 sequence (DNA): TGTGCCAGCAGCTTGGCTGTAGAGGGCTACACCTTC. As protein: CASSLAVEGYTF.

This clone turned up a few times. This chain links TRBV29-1 with TRBJ2-7, with a tentative D call TRBD2 (5 bases). Deletions cut 6 bases from V and 9 bases from J, with 12 bases between. CDR3 length equals 10 residues. The germline CDR1 and CDR2 sequences are SQVTM and ANQGSEA. The CDR3 loop reads CSVVLGMQYF. CDR3 sequence (DNA): TGCAGCGTGGTACTAGGAATGCAGTACTTC.

This clone was found a few times. V is TRBV30 and J is TRBJ1-2; D might be TRBD1 (5 bases). Trimming shortened V by 4 bases and J by 4 bases, and 10 bases separated the two germline ends. CDR3 length: 12 amino acids. Germline V gene data show CDR1 as GTSNPN and CDR2 as SVGIG (reference sequence). The CDR3 region has the DNA TGTGCCTGGACTAGGGACGGCTATGGCTACACCTTC. Its protein product is CAWTRDGYGYTF.

This clone was detected only once. V and J are TRBV11-2 and TRBJ1-6, with no clear D. CDR1 is SGHAT and CDR2 is FQNNGV in the germline V gene. The CDR3 runs to 19 residues. Trimming stripped 5 bases from V and 4 bases from J, with 24 bases between. The CDR3 is CASSPSIGSPELYNSPLHF. The DNA of the CDR3 is TGTGCCAGCAGCCCGTCAATTGGGTCGCCAGAACTTTATAATTCACCCCTCCACTTT.

Regarding this clone: The sample contains more than one DNA sequence encoding this CDR3. V and J are TRBV30 and TRBJ2-7; tentatively, D is TRBD2 (6 bases). Germline V gene sequence: CDR1 GTSNPN, CDR2 SVGIG (reference sequence). The CDR3 covers 14 residues. The V end was cut by 3 bases, the J end by 0 bases, with 12 bases between. CDR3 in amino acids: CAWRGTGSSYEQYF. Written as DNA, the CDR3 is TGTGCCTGGAGGGGGACTGGGAGCTCCTACGAGCAGTACTTC. Full variable domain (rest looked up from reference TRBV30 and TRBJ2-7): SQTIHQWPATLVQPVGSPLSLECTVEGTSNPNLYWYRQAAGRGLQLLFYSVGIGQISSEVPQNLSASRPQDRQFILSSKKLLLSDSGFYLCAWRGTGSSYEQYFGPGTRLTVT.

V usage is TRBV29-1 and J usage is TRBJ1-5; D gene unclear. The CDR3 spans 13 residues. Germline assignment: CDR1 SQVTM and CDR2 ANQGSEA. V lost 0 bases to trimming and J lost 3 bases, with 6 bases between them. CDR3 sequence reads: CSVEEGPNQPQHF. CDR3 DNA: TGCAGCGTTGAAGAAGGGCCCAATCAGCCCCAGCATTTT.

The rearrangement uses TRBV15 and TRBJ2-1; no clear D gene. The V end lost 5 bases, the J end lost 8 bases, and 13 bases lay between the germline ends. The CDR3 totals 13 residues. Germline V gene sequence: CDR1 LNHNV, CDR2 YYDKDF (reference sequence). Written as DNA, the CDR3 is TGTGCCACCAGCCGCCAGCCCAGTTATGAGCAGTTCTTC. It encodes CATSRQPSYEQFF.

This chain links TRBV5-1 with TRBJ2-5; 9 bases match TRBD1. Trimming took 4 bases from V and 4 from J; bases not matched to a gene: 11. The CDR3 totals 16 residues. Germline lookup yields CDR1 SGHRS and CDR2 YFSETQ. This CDR3 is CASSRTGTGTIETQYF. CDR3 sequence (DNA): TGCGCCAGCAGCCGTACCGGGACAGGGACTATAGAGACCCAGTACTTC. The full variable domain, in which reference TRBV5-1 and TRBJ2-5 provide the parts outside the CDR3, is KAGVTQTPRYLIKTRGQQVTLSCSPISGHRSVSWYQQTPGQGLQFLFEYFSETQRNKGNFPGRFSGRQFSNSRSEMNVSTLELGDSALYLCASSRTGTGTIETQYFGPGTRLLVL.

V usage is TRBV13 and J usage is TRBJ2-5; the D gene is possibly TRBD1 (5 bases). CDR1 PRHDT and CDR2 FYEKMQ come from the germline V gene (reference sequence). Trimming took 4 bases from V and 4 from J, leaving 13 bases between them. The CDR3 sequence is 14 residues long. CDR3 region: CASSSLTVLETQYF. The CDR3 nucleotides are TGTGCCAGCAGCTCTTTGACAGTTCTAGAGACCCAGTACTTC.

About this clone: This same CDR3 is encoded by further DNA sequences in the sample. The CDR3 reads CASSYGLPGVMDEQFF. CDR3 in DNA: TGTGCCAGCAGTTACGGGCTTCCGGGGGTCATGGATGAGCAGTTCTTC. The chain employs TRBV6-5 and TRBJ2-1, with a weak D call TRBD2 (6 bases). Between the trimmed V and J ends, which lost 2 bases and 8 bases, there was a span of 19 bases. This CDR3 comprises 16 residues. Per the germline V gene, CDR1 is MNHEY and CDR2 is SVGAGI.

The chain carries TRBV2 and TRBJ2-7, with a weak D call TRBD1 (6 bases). CDR3 length: 12 residues. Germline V CDR1 and CDR2: SNHLY, FYNNEI. V lost 8 bases, J lost 6 bases, and 14 bases lay in between. CDR3 nucleotide sequence: TGTGCCAGCTGGTCAGGGGTGGGCGAGCAGTACTTC. It encodes CASWSGVGEQYF.

The V call is TRBV29-1, the J call TRBJ2-6; no firm D call. The germline V gene has CDR1 SQVTM and CDR2 ANQGSEA. The CDR3 totals 13 residues. Trimming shortened V by 5 bases and J by 2 bases, and 7 bases separated the two germline ends. CDR3 DNA sequence: TGCAGCGTTACCTATACTGGGGCCAACGTCCTGACTTTC. Translated: CSVTYTGANVLTF.

This clone was seen a few times. The chain joins TRBV11-3 to TRBJ2-2, with a weak D call TRBD1 (5 bases). This CDR3 has 13 amino acids. Per germline, CDR1 SGHNT and CDR2 YENEEA. V lost 4 bases and J 4 bases, leaving 7 bases between the germline ends. The CDR3 DNA reads TGTGCCAGCAGCTACAGGCTCACCGGGGAGCTGTTTTTT. It translates to CASSYRLTGELFF.